This is a list of T cell receptor beta chains from one sample in a study of T cells in Graves' hyperthyroidism and ophthalmopathy. Via MiXCR, TCRdb re-called the multiplex PCR reads, giving one row per CDR3 protein. The sample shows approximately 520,000 distinct CDR3 sequences, around a quarter of them seen only once. The specimen sequenced was blood. Every receptor here comes from a woman between 25 and 40 years old with Graves' ophthalmopathy. The CDR3 runs from the conserved cysteine through the conserved F or W. The D gene is left open where the match is weak. Size is stated for part of the rows, as once, few or many counts, or as a class when the clone is expanded.

v_call,d_call,cdr3_length,clone_size,j_call,cdr3_nt,cdr3_aa
TRBV7-2,TRBD2,13,many,TRBJ2-5,TGTGCCAGAAGCTTAACACTAGCGGGGACCCAGTACTTC,CARSLTLAGTQYF
TRBV6-1,TRBD1,14,many,TRBJ2-5,TGTGCCAGCAGAAGAGGACAGGGTCAAGAGACCCAGTACTTC,CASRRGQGQETQYF
TRBV5-5,NA,12,many,TRBJ2-7,TGTGCCAGCAGCCGTACGAGGGAAGAGCAGTACTTC,CASSRTREEQYF
TRBV12-3/TRBV12-4,NA,16,NA,TRBJ2-4,TGTGCCAGCAGTTTTGGTCCTCATCTAGCCAAAAACATTCAGTACTTC,CASSFGPHLAKNIQYF
TRBV6-2/TRBV6-3,NA,14,few,TRBJ2-5,TGTGCCAGCAGTTATCCCGGGGGCGGGGAGACCCAGTACTTC,CASSYPGGGETQYF
TRBV4-1,NA,14,NA,TRBJ2-7,TGCGCCAGCAGCCCGTGGCCAGCCGGCTACGAGCAGTACTTC,CASSPWPAGYEQYF
TRBV5-1,NA,12,many,TRBJ2-7,TGCGCCAGCAGCTTGAGTGAGTTCGAGCAGTACTTC,CASSLSEFEQYF
TRBV27,TRBD1,13,many,TRBJ2-7,TGTGCCAGCATTGGGACAGGGTTCTACGAGCAGTACTTC,CASIGTGFYEQYF
TRBV25-1,TRBD1,14,many,TRBJ1-2,TGTGCCAGCAGTGGCGGGACAGCGAACTATGGCTACACCTTC,CASSGGTANYGYTF
TRBV20-1,TRBD2,14,many,TRBJ2-5,TGCAGTGTCGAGCGGGGGGGCCGGGTAGAGACCCAGTACTTC,CSVERGGRVETQYF
TRBV25-1,NA,16,many,TRBJ1-1,TGTGCCAGCAGTGAATTCGGCAGGGGATTGAACACTGAAGCTTTCTTT,CASSEFGRGLNTEAFF
TRBV24-1,TRBD2,15,NA,TRBJ2-2,TGTGCCACCAGTGATTTGCGGGAGGAAACCGGGGAGCTGTTTTTT,CATSDLREETGELFF